These 17 T cell receptor beta chains originate from one sample sequenced in a study of cytomegalovirus exposure and HLA in healthy donors. The PCR used 60 Vbeta and 13 Jbeta primers. Assay: immunoSEQ multiplex PCR; the TCRdb copy retains only in-frame clones and omits some. The repertoire table contains under 200,000 clones. Sequencing was performed on PBMCs. These receptors all stem from a woman between 18 and 29 years old in good health and CMV-seropositive.

The chain links TRBV28 to TRBJ1-2; D not certain. V lost 6 bases, J lost 6 bases, and 14 bases lay in between. This CDR3 has 13 residues. Germline V gene lookup returns CDR1 MDHEN and CDR2 SYDVKM. Written as DNA, the CDR3 is TGTGCCAGCAGATTGACTCGATCCAATGGCTACACCTTC. This sequence encodes CASRLTRSNGYTF.

The chain employs TRBV13 and TRBJ1-1; D call uncertain. V lost 5 bases and J 6 bases, leaving 10 bases between the germline ends. Looked up from germline, CDR1 is PRHDT and CDR2 is FYEKMQ (reference sequence). The CDR3 extends over 12 amino acids. The CDR3 DNA sequence: TGTGCCAGCAGCCACCGCGGGGCTGAAGCTTTCTTT. Translation: CASSHRGAEAFF.

This chain connects TRBV19 to TRBJ1-5, with D perhaps matching TRBD1 (6 bases). V was cut by 3 bases and J by 4 bases, with 16 bases left in between. The CDR3 is 16 amino acids. CDR1 is LNHDA, CDR2 SQIVND, per germline (reference sequence). CDR3 protein: CASSISGGAGNQPQHF. The CDR3 DNA follows: TGTGCCAGTAGTATTTCGGGGGGCGCGGGGAATCAGCCCCAGCATTTT.

DNA of the CDR3: TGTGCCAGCAGCTTAGGTATAGCCGGCTACACCTTC. This encodes CASSLGIAGYTF. The chain has TRBV11-3 and TRBJ1-2; D is undetermined. In germline, CDR1 is SGHNT, CDR2 YENEEA. Trimming stripped 1 base from V and 8 bases from J, with 8 bases between. The CDR3 runs to 12 residues.

The chain carries TRBV13 and TRBJ1-2, with D possibly TRBD1 on 6 matching bases. CDR1 PRHDT and CDR2 FYEKMQ come from the germline V gene (reference sequence). The CDR3 is made up of 18 amino acids. Trimming removed 2 bases from V and 3 bases from J, with 22 bases in between. Written as DNA, the CDR3 is TGTGCCAGCAGCTTATTACTGGGGGACACAAAGACCTACTATGGCTACACCTTC. Translating it yields CASSLLLGDTKTYYGYTF.

The V and J genes are TRBV10-3 and TRBJ2-3, with 9 bases matching TRBD2. Looked up from germline, CDR1 is ENHRY and CDR2 is SYGVKD. CDR3 length equals 16 residues. The ends lost 2 bases at V and 1 base at J; junction bases unmatched: 4. In DNA, the CDR3 is TGTGCCATCAGTGAGCTAGCGGGAACGGGCACAGATACGCAGTATTTT. It translates to CAISELAGTGTDTQYF.

This chain joins TRBV25-1 and TRBJ2-3; D is ambiguous. The V and J ends lost 3 bases and 5 bases respectively, with 21 bases between them. CDR3 length: 17 residues. CDR1 and CDR2 (germline): MGHDK, SYGVNS. In DNA, the CDR3 is TGTGCCAGCAGTGATCGCTCCCAGGCCCTAAATTTAGATACGCAGTATTTT. Its translation: CASSDRSQALNLDTQYF.

The chain recombines TRBV7-3 with TRBJ2-3, with 12 bases identical to TRBD2. Looked up from germline, CDR1 is SGHTA and CDR2 is FQGTGA. CDR3 length: 14 amino acids. V lost 1 base and J lost 9; bases outside the gene matches: 2. As DNA, the CDR3 is TGTGCCAGCAGCTTAAGGACTAGCGGGGAGACGCAGTATTTT. Translating gives CASSLRTSGETQYF. Full variable domain (missing parts from reference TRBV7-3 and TRBJ2-3): GAGVSQTPSNKVTEKGKYVELRCDPISGHTALYWYRQSLGQGPEFLIYFQGTGAADDSGLPNDRFFAVRPEGSVSTLKIQRTERGDSAVYLCASSLRTSGETQYFGPGTRLTVL.

The V and J genes are TRBV18 and TRBJ1-5, with D tentatively TRBD1 (5 bases). The CDR3 contains 15 residues. Germline CDR1 reads KGHSH; CDR2 reads LQKENI. The V end lost 0 bases, the J end lost 2 bases, and 8 bases lay between the germline ends. CDR3 nucleotides: TGTGCCAGCTCACCACCGGGGCACGGCAATCAGCCCCAGCATTTT. Translated: CASSPPGHGNQPQHF.

The chain couples TRBV19 to TRBJ1-1, with D possibly TRBD1 on 5 matching bases. V was trimmed by 1 base and J by 8 bases, leaving 11 bases between them. Germline CDR1 reads LNHDA; CDR2 reads SQIVND (reference sequence). The CDR3 is 13 amino acids. The CDR3, as DNA: TGTGCCAGTAGTATAGGGGAGGGGCGCGAAGCTTTCTTT. Its protein product is CASSIGEGREAFF.

The rearrangement links TRBV19 to TRBJ1-1; perhaps TRBD1 as D (5 bases). The V gene lost 1 base and the J gene lost 3 bases, with 12 bases spanning the gap. Germline assignment: CDR1 LNHDA and CDR2 SQIVND (reference sequence). This CDR3 has 15 amino acids. Written as DNA, the CDR3 is TGTGCCAGTAGTATAGCCCAGGGAGGGTACACTGAAGCTTTCTTT. It codes for CASSIAQGGYTEAFF. The full variable domain, its missing parts supplied by reference TRBV19 and TRBJ1-1, is DGGITQSPKYLFRKEGQNVTLSCEQNLNHDAMYWYRQDPGQGLRLIYYSQIVNDFQKGDIAEGYSVSREKKESFPLTVTSAQKNPTAFYLCASSIAQGGYTEAFFGQGTRLTVV.

V usage is TRBV30 and J usage is TRBJ2-3, with D possibly TRBD2 on 5 matching bases. The V gene's germline CDR1 is GTSNPN and CDR2 SVGIG (reference sequence). The V and J ends lost 6 bases and 0 bases respectively, with 16 bases between them. CDR3 length equals 15 residues. The CDR3 region has the DNA TGTGCCTGTCGGGGTCGGGGTCCTAGCACAGATACGCAGTATTTT. This translates into CACRGRGPSTDTQYF.

The chain uses TRBV2 and TRBJ1-5, with D maybe TRBD1 (6 bases). This CDR3 has 15 residues. Trimming removed 6 bases at V and 5 bases at J, with 17 bases between. Germline V gives CDR1 SNHLY, CDR2 FYNNEI. The CDR3 is CASSALRGGDQPQHF. DNA for the CDR3: TGTGCCAGCAGCGCCCTCCGCGGGGGCGATCAGCCCCAGCATTTT.

This sequence joins TRBV9 and TRBJ2-7; 9 nucleotides line up with TRBD1. The germline V gene encodes CDR1 SGDLS and CDR2 YYNGEE. Trimming at V came to 4 bases and at J to 0 bases, leaving 8 bases not matched to a gene. CDR3 size: 16 residues. The CDR3 reads CASSTGTGPRSYEQYF. The CDR3 DNA reads TGTGCCAGCAGCACAGGGACAGGGCCCCGCTCCTACGAGCAGTACTTC.

The chain recombines TRBV6-6 with TRBJ2-7; no definite D call. The CDR3 sequence is 13 residues long. Germline V CDR1 and CDR2: MNHNY, SVGAGI (reference sequence). V lost 8 bases, J lost 6 bases, and 17 bases lay in between. CDR3 DNA sequence: TGTGCCAGCGTGGCAGGTGTTATCGGCGAGCAGTACTTC. It yields the protein CASVAGVIGEQYF.

The chain joins TRBV2 to TRBJ1-2; the match to TRBD1 covers 8 bases. The length of the CDR3 is 16 residues. Germline V gene data show CDR1 as SNHLY and CDR2 as FYNNEI. The junction had 10 bases not matched to a gene; V was cut back by 1 base and J by 6 bases. The CDR3 loop is CASSEVLLQGADGYTF. CDR3 sequence (DNA): TGTGCCAGCAGTGAAGTCCTCTTGCAGGGGGCTGATGGCTACACCTTC.

This sequence joins TRBV5-1 and TRBJ1-2, with 9 bases that match TRBD1. Losses at the gene ends were 3 bases for V and 6 bases for J; bases not matched to a gene: 0. CDR1 is SGHRS, CDR2 YFSETQ, per germline. This CDR3 spans 12 amino acids. For the CDR3, the DNA is TGCGCCAGCAGCTGGGACAGGGATGGCTACACCTTC. It encodes CASSWDRDGYTF.